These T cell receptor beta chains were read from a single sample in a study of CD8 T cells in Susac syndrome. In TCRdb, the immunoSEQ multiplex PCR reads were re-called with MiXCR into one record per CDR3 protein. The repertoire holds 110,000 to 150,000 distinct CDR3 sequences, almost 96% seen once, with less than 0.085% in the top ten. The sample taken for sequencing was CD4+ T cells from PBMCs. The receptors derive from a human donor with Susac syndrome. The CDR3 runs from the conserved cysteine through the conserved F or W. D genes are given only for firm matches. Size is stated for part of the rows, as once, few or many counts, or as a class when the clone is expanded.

CDR3nt: TGTGCCAGCAGTTTAGGAGACTATGGGACCCAGTACTTC
CDR3aa: CASSLGDYGTQYF
d_gene: NA
j_gene: TRBJ2-5
abundance: NA
v_gene: TRBV12-3/TRBV12-4

CDR3nt: TGTGCCAGCAGATATTGGCAAGAGACCCAGTACTTC
CDR3aa: CASRYWQETQYF
d_gene: NA
j_gene: TRBJ2-5
abundance: NA
v_gene: TRBV2

CDR3nt: TGTGCCAGCAGCCAAGATCTCGGAGCGGGGCAAGAGACCCAGTACTTC
CDR3aa: CASSQDLGAGQETQYF
d_gene: TRBD2
j_gene: TRBJ2-5
abundance: NA
v_gene: TRBV3-1

CDR3nt: TGCAGTGCTAGAGATCTCTTGGGACTAGCGGGAGGGCACTCCTACAATGAGCAGTTCTTC
CDR3aa: CSARDLLGLAGGHSYNEQFF
d_gene: TRBD2
j_gene: TRBJ2-1
abundance: once
v_gene: TRBV20-1

CDR3nt: TGTGCCAGCAGCCAGGACAGGGCAGGAGTCGGCTACACCTTC
CDR3aa: CASSQDRAGVGYTF
d_gene: TRBD1
j_gene: TRBJ1-2
abundance: NA
v_gene: TRBV7-2

CDR3nt: TGTGCCACCAGTGCCCCCGGCGCAATTGGGCAATCTTGGCATTTT
CDR3aa: CATSAPGAIGQSWHF
d_gene: NA
j_gene: TRBJ1-5
abundance: NA
v_gene: TRBV24-1

CDR3nt: TGCAGTGCTAGAGATACGACAGGGGGGACCTACGAGCAGTACTTC
CDR3aa: CSARDTTGGTYEQYF
d_gene: TRBD1
j_gene: TRBJ2-7
abundance: NA
v_gene: TRBV20-1

CDR3nt: TGTGCCAGCAATAGGGGAACAGATACGCAGTATTTT
CDR3aa: CASNRGTDTQYF
d_gene: NA
j_gene: TRBJ2-3
abundance: NA
v_gene: TRBV3-1

CDR3nt: TGCAGTGCTTTTAGCGGGAGAGGTGCAGATACGCAGTATTTT
CDR3aa: CSAFSGRGADTQYF
d_gene: TRBD2
j_gene: TRBJ2-3
abundance: NA
v_gene: TRBV20-1

CDR3nt: TGTGCCAGCAGCTTTAGCGGCTACGAGCAGTACTTC
CDR3aa: CASSFSGYEQYF
d_gene: NA
j_gene: TRBJ2-7
abundance: NA
v_gene: TRBV7-2

CDR3nt: TGTGCCAGCAGGCGACTAGCGGGGCCTAGCACAGATACGCAGTATTTT
CDR3aa: CASRRLAGPSTDTQYF
d_gene: TRBD2
j_gene: TRBJ2-3
abundance: NA
v_gene: TRBV2

CDR3nt: TGTGCCAGCAGCCAAGATCTGCCGAGCTCTGGAAACACCATATATTTT
CDR3aa: CASSQDLPSSGNTIYF
d_gene: NA
j_gene: TRBJ1-3
abundance: NA
v_gene: TRBV4-2

CDR3nt: TGCAGTGCAGCCGTCGGAGCGCGCAATCAGCCCCAGCATTTT
CDR3aa: CSAAVGARNQPQHF
d_gene: NA
j_gene: TRBJ1-5
abundance: NA
v_gene: TRBV20-1

CDR3nt: TGTGCCAGCAGCCAAGATACGGGGAGTCACTACAATGAGCAGTTCTTC
CDR3aa: CASSQDTGSHYNEQFF
d_gene: NA
j_gene: TRBJ2-1
abundance: NA
v_gene: TRBV14

CDR3nt: TGCGCCAGCCCTCGGGGACTGAACACTGAAGCTTTCTTT
CDR3aa: CASPRGLNTEAFF
d_gene: NA
j_gene: TRBJ1-1
abundance: NA
v_gene: TRBV23-1

CDR3nt: TGTGCCAGCAGCTTAGGTCTCGCTAGCAGCTACGAGCAGTACTTC
CDR3aa: CASSLGLASSYEQYF
d_gene: NA
j_gene: TRBJ2-7
abundance: few
v_gene: TRBV7-2

CDR3nt: TGTGCCATCAGTGAGAAGGGGGGCACTGAAGCTTTCTTT
CDR3aa: CAISEKGGTEAFF
d_gene: NA
j_gene: TRBJ1-1
abundance: NA
v_gene: TRBV10-3

CDR3nt: TGTGCCAGCAGCTTAGACAGGGGCCATTCCTACGAGCAGTACTTC
CDR3aa: CASSLDRGHSYEQYF
d_gene: TRBD1
j_gene: TRBJ2-7
abundance: NA
v_gene: TRBV7-6

CDR3nt: TGTGCCAGCAGCCAAGAGTCGGGGGCCTTCGGGGGCTACACCTTC
CDR3aa: CASSQESGAFGGYTF
d_gene: NA
j_gene: TRBJ1-2
abundance: NA
v_gene: TRBV14

CDR3nt: TGCGCCAGCAGGACTAGCAGCCACTACGAGCAGTACTTC
CDR3aa: CASRTSSHYEQYF
d_gene: TRBD2
j_gene: TRBJ2-7
abundance: NA
v_gene: TRBV10-2

CDR3nt: TGCAGTGCTAGAGATCTCTCGCGAGGCACATCCACGAACACTGAAGCTTTCTTT
CDR3aa: CSARDLSRGTSTNTEAFF
d_gene: NA
j_gene: TRBJ1-1
abundance: NA
v_gene: TRBV20-1

CDR3nt: TGCAGCGTTGAGAGGCAGGGGGCGATTGAATATGGCTACACCTTC
CDR3aa: CSVERQGAIEYGYTF
d_gene: TRBD1
j_gene: TRBJ1-2
abundance: NA
v_gene: TRBV29-1

CDR3nt: TGCGCCAGCAGCCAAGGGTACGCGCTAGCGGGGACGATCACAGATACGCAGTATTTT
CDR3aa: CASSQGYALAGTITDTQYF
d_gene: TRBD2
j_gene: TRBJ2-3
abundance: NA
v_gene: TRBV4-1

CDR3nt: TGCAGCGTTGACAGGGCCTATGGCTACACCTTC
CDR3aa: CSVDRAYGYTF
d_gene: NA
j_gene: TRBJ1-2
abundance: NA
v_gene: TRBV29-1

CDR3nt: TGTGCCAGCAGTACCCCAGGACGCTATGGCTACACCTTC
CDR3aa: CASSTPGRYGYTF
d_gene: NA
j_gene: TRBJ1-2
abundance: NA
v_gene: TRBV28

CDR3nt: TGCGCCAGCAGCTACGGACAGGCTCTGGACACCGGGGAGCTGTTTTTT
CDR3aa: CASSYGQALDTGELFF
d_gene: TRBD1
j_gene: TRBJ2-2
abundance: NA
v_gene: TRBV5-1

CDR3nt: TGTGCCAGCAGCCAACAGGGTCTCTCTGGAAACACCATATATTTT
CDR3aa: CASSQQGLSGNTIYF
d_gene: NA
j_gene: TRBJ1-3
abundance: NA
v_gene: TRBV12-3/TRBV12-4

CDR3nt: TGTGCCAGCAGCTTAGGTCCAGGGAGGACGGGGGGCTACACCTTC
CDR3aa: CASSLGPGRTGGYTF
d_gene: NA
j_gene: TRBJ1-2
abundance: NA
v_gene: TRBV7-8

CDR3nt: TGTGCCAGCAGTTTGACTAGCGGGTTTCAAGAGACCCAGTACTTC
CDR3aa: CASSLTSGFQETQYF
d_gene: TRBD2
j_gene: TRBJ2-5
abundance: NA
v_gene: TRBV28

CDR3nt: TGTGCCAGCAGCCGAGGAACGACTAGTTTCTCCTACGAGCAGTACTTC
CDR3aa: CASSRGTTSFSYEQYF
d_gene: NA
j_gene: TRBJ2-7
abundance: once
v_gene: TRBV3-1

CDR3nt: TGCAGCGTTGAAGTTTTCAATGGCTACACCTTC
CDR3aa: CSVEVFNGYTF
d_gene: NA
j_gene: TRBJ1-2
abundance: NA
v_gene: TRBV29-1

CDR3nt: TGTGCCAGCAGCCAGGGACTGCACACCGGGGAGCTGTTTTTT
CDR3aa: CASSQGLHTGELFF
d_gene: NA
j_gene: TRBJ2-2
abundance: NA
v_gene: TRBV6-4

CDR3nt: TGTGCCAGCAGCACCCAGGACACATTGGGCTATGGCTACACCTTC
CDR3aa: CASSTQDTLGYGYTF
d_gene: NA
j_gene: TRBJ1-2
abundance: NA
v_gene: TRBV5-5

CDR3nt: TGTGCCAGCAGCTTAGGGACTAGCGGGAGACGGAATGAGCAGTTCTTC
CDR3aa: CASSLGTSGRRNEQFF
d_gene: TRBD2
j_gene: TRBJ2-1
abundance: once
v_gene: TRBV7-2

CDR3nt: TGCGCCAGCAGCCAAGGCAGGGAACCCTACGAGCAGTACTTC
CDR3aa: CASSQGREPYEQYF
d_gene: NA
j_gene: TRBJ2-7
abundance: NA
v_gene: TRBV4-1

CDR3nt: TGCAGTGCTCCGCCCGAACGGGGAAACACCTACGAGCAGTACTTC
CDR3aa: CSAPPERGNTYEQYF
d_gene: NA
j_gene: TRBJ2-7
abundance: NA
v_gene: TRBV20-1

CDR3nt: TGCGCCAGCAGTGTCGGGAGTGCGGGGTACGGTGGCTACACCTTC
CDR3aa: CASSVGSAGYGGYTF
d_gene: NA
j_gene: TRBJ1-2
abundance: NA
v_gene: TRBV5-1

CDR3nt: TGTGCCAGCAGGAGGACTAGCGGGGATCATGAGCAGTTCTTC
CDR3aa: CASRRTSGDHEQFF
d_gene: TRBD2
j_gene: TRBJ2-1
abundance: once
v_gene: TRBV6-6

CDR3nt: TGTGCCAGCAGCCAAGGTCGTGAGCAGTTCTTC
CDR3aa: CASSQGREQFF
d_gene: NA
j_gene: TRBJ2-1
abundance: NA
v_gene: TRBV3-1

CDR3nt: TGTGCCACCCAAGCCAATGAGCAGTTCTTC
CDR3aa: CATQANEQFF
d_gene: NA
j_gene: TRBJ2-1
abundance: NA
v_gene: TRBV7-9

CDR3nt: TGTGCCAGCAGAAAGGTCGATAATTCACCCCTCCACTTT
CDR3aa: CASRKVDNSPLHF
d_gene: NA
j_gene: TRBJ1-6
abundance: few
v_gene: TRBV14

CDR3nt: TGTGCCAGCAGCATCCCAGGGACCTCCTACGAGCAGTACTTC
CDR3aa: CASSIPGTSYEQYF
d_gene: NA
j_gene: TRBJ2-7
abundance: NA
v_gene: TRBV21-1

CDR3nt: TGTGCCAGCAGCGACACCGGGACAGGGGCCTACGAGCAGTACTTC
CDR3aa: CASSDTGTGAYEQYF
d_gene: TRBD1
j_gene: TRBJ2-7
abundance: NA
v_gene: TRBV25-1

CDR3nt: TGTGCCAGCACTAGAAGTGGGCGGGGGAACACCGGGGAGCTGTTTTTT
CDR3aa: CASTRSGRGNTGELFF
d_gene: NA
j_gene: TRBJ2-2
abundance: NA
v_gene: TRBV28

CDR3nt: TGTGCCAGCAGTTTGAAACAGGACCTAAACATTCAGTACTTC
CDR3aa: CASSLKQDLNIQYF
d_gene: NA
j_gene: TRBJ2-4
abundance: NA
v_gene: TRBV28

CDR3nt: TGCAGTGCCTTGACTAGTGGATTAACTGGGGCCAACGTCCTGACTTTC
CDR3aa: CSALTSGLTGANVLTF
d_gene: NA
j_gene: TRBJ2-6
abundance: NA
v_gene: TRBV20-1

CDR3nt: TGTGCCAGCAGCCCGGACACCTACGAGCAGTACTTC
CDR3aa: CASSPDTYEQYF
d_gene: NA
j_gene: TRBJ2-7
abundance: NA
v_gene: TRBV7-9

CDR3nt: TGTGCCAGCAGTCCCGGGACAACTGAAGCTTTCTTT
CDR3aa: CASSPGTTEAFF
d_gene: NA
j_gene: TRBJ1-1
abundance: NA
v_gene: TRBV11-2

CDR3nt: TGCAGTGCTAGAGATCAGAGCCGAGGGGCGTTATCTGAAGCTTTCTTT
CDR3aa: CSARDQSRGALSEAFF
d_gene: NA
j_gene: TRBJ1-1
abundance: NA
v_gene: TRBV20-1